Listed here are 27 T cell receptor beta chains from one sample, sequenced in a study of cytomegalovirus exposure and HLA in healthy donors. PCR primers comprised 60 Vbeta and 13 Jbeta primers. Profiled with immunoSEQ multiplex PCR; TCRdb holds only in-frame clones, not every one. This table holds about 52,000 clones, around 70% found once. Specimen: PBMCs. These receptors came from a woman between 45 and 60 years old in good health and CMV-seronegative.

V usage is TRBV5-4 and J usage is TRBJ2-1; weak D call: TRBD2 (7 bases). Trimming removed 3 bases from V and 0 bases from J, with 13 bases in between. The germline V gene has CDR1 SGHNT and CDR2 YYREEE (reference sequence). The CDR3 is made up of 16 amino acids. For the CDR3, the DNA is TGTGCCAGCAGCTGGGGGGGCGGGGGCTCCTACAATGAGCAGTTCTTC. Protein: CASSWGGGGSYNEQFF.

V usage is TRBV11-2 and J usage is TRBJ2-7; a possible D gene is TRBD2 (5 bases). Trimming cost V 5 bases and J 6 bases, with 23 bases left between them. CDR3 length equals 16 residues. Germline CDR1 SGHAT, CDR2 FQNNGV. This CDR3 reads CASSPPGMELGGEQYF. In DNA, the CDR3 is TGTGCCAGCAGCCCCCCGGGAATGGAGTTAGGAGGCGAGCAGTACTTC. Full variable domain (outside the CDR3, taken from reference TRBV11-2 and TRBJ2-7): EAGVAQSPRYKIIEKRQSVAFWCNPISGHATLYWYQQILGQGPKLLIQFQNNGVVDDSQLPKDRFSAERLKGVDSTLKIQPAKLEDSAVYLCASSPPGMELGGEQYFGPGTRLTVT.

The CDR3 sequence: CASSGDRGGQETQYF. DNA of the CDR3: TGTGCCAGCAGCGGGGACAGGGGAGGCCAAGAGACCCAGTACTTC. The J gene is TRBJ2-5, the V gene TRBV9; TRBD1 aligns across 10 bases. Germline V lookup: CDR1 SGDLS, CDR2 YYNGEE. V was clipped by 3 bases and J by 1 base; unmatched bases: 3. The CDR3 extends over 15 amino acids.

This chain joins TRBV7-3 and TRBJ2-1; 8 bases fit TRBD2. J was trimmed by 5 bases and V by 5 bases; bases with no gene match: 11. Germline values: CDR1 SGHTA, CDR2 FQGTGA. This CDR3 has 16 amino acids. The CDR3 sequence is CASSVSGRKGNNEQFF. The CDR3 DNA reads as TGTGCCAGCAGCGTGAGCGGGAGAAAAGGGAACAATGAGCAGTTCTTC.

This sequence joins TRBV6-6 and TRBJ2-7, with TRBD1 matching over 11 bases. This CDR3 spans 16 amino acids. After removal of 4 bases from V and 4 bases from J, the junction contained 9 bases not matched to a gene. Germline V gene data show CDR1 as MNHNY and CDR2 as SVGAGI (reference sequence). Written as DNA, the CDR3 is TGTGCCAGCAGTTTCCAACCCGGGACAGGGGGATACGAGCAGTACTTC. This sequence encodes CASSFQPGTGGYEQYF.

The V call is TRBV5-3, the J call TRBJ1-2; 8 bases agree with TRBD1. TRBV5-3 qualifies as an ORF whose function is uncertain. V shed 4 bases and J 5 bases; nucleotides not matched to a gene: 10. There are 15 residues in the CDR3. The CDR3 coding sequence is TGTGCCAGAAGCGCCGACAGGGGTGGTATGTATGGCTACACCTTC. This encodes CARSADRGGMYGYTF.

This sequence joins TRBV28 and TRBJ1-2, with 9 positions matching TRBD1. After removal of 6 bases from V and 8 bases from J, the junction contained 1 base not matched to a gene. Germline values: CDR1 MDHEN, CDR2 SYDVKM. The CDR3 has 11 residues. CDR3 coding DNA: TGTGCCAGCAGAGGGACAGGGGGCTACACCTTC. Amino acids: CASRGTGGYTF.

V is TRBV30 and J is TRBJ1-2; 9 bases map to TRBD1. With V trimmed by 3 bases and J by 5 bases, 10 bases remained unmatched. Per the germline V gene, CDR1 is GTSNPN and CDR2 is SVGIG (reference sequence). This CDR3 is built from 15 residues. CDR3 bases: TGTGCCTGGAGGACCACCGGGACAGGGATGTATGGCTACACCTTC. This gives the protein CAWRTTGTGMYGYTF.

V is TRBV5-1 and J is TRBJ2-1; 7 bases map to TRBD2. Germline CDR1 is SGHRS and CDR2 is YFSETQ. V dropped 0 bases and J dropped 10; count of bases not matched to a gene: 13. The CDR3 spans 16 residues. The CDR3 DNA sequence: TGCGCCAGCAGCTTGGTTCCCCAAGCGGGGACCTCGGAGCAGTTCTTC. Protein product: CASSLVPQAGTSEQFF.

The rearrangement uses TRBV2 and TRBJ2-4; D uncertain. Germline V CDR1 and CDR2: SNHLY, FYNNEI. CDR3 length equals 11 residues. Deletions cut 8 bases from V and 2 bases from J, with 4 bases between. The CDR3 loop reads CASLSKNIQYF. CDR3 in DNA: TGTGCCAGCCTCTCCAAAAACATTCAGTACTTC.

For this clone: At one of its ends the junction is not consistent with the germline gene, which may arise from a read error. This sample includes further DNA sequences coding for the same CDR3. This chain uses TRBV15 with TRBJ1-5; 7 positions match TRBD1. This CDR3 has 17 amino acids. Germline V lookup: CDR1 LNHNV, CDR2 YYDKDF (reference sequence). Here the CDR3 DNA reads TGCGCCACCAGCAGAGATGGAGGGGAACAGGGGTACCAGCCCCAGCATTTT. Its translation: CATSRDGGEQGYQPQHF.

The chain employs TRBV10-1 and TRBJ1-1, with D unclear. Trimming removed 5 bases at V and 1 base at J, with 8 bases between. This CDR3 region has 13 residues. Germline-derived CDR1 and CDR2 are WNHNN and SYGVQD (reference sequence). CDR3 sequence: CASSRVPNTEAFF. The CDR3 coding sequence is TGCGCCAGCAGTCGGGTACCGAACACTGAAGCTTTCTTT.

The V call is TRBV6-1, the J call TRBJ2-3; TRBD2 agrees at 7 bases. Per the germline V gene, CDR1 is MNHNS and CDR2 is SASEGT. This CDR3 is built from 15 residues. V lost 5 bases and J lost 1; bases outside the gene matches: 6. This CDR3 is CASSKVAGRTDTQYF. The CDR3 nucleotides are TGTGCCAGCAGTAAAGTAGCGGGTCGCACAGATACGCAGTATTTT.

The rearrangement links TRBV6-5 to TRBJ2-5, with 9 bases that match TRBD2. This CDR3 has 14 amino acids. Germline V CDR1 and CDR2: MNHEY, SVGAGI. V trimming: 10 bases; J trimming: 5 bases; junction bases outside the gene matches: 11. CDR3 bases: TGTGCCATCTCCGGTGTTGCGGGAGGGGAGACCCAGTACTTC. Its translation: CAISGVAGGETQYF.

CDR3 sequence (DNA): TGTGCCAGCATGCAGGGGGAAGCTTTCTTT. Translated, it gives CASMQGEAFF. The chain is built from TRBV2 and TRBJ1-1; D is possibly TRBD1 (6 bases). Trimming took off 7 bases at V and 8 bases at J, with 8 bases between the two ends. Germline CDR1 reads SNHLY; CDR2 reads FYNNEI. This CDR3 is built from 10 residues.

Written as DNA, the CDR3 is TGTGCCAGCAGCTTAGGGAAAGGACCGGGGGAGACCCAGTACTTC. Residues: CASSLGKGPGETQYF. V gene TRBV13 combines with J gene TRBJ2-5; the D gene is possibly TRBD2 (5 bases). Germline-derived CDR1 and CDR2 are PRHDT and FYEKMQ (reference sequence). This CDR3 has 15 residues. V gave up 0 bases and J gave up 5 bases, with 13 bases separating them.

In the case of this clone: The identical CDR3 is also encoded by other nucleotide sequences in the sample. The CDR3 coding sequence is TGTGCCAGCTCACCAGGGGGGGACACTGAAGCTTTCTTT. As protein: CASSPGGDTEAFF. The chain links TRBV18 to TRBJ1-1; TRBD1 might be the D (5 bases). The ends were cut back, 2 bases at V and 3 bases at J, with 7 bases in the middle. The CDR3 is 13 amino acids. Germline V gives CDR1 KGHSH, CDR2 LQKENI.

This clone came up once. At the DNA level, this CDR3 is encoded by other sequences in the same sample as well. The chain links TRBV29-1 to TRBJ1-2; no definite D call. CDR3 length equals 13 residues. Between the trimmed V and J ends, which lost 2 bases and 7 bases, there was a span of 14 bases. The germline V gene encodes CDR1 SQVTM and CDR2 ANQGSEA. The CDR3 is CSVERASPRGYTF. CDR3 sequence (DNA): TGCAGCGTTGAACGAGCGAGTCCTCGTGGCTACACCTTC.

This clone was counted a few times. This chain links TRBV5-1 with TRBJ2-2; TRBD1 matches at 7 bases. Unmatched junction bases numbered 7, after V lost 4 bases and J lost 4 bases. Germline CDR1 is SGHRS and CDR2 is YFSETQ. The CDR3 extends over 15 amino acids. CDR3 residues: CASSATGVGTGELFF. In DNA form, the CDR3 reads TGCGCCAGCAGCGCCACAGGGGTTGGCACCGGGGAGCTGTTTTTT. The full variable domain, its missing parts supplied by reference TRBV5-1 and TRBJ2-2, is KAGVTQTPRYLIKTRGQQVTLSCSPISGHRSVSWYQQTPGQGLQFLFEYFSETQRNKGNFPGRFSGRQFSNSRSEMNVSTLELGDSALYLCASSATGVGTGELFFGEGSRLTVL.

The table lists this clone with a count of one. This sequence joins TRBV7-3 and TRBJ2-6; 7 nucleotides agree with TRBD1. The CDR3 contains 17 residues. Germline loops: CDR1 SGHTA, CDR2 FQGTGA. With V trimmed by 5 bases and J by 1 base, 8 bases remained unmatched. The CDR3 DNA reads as TGTGCCAGCAGCACAGGGGACAGCTTATCTGGGGCCAACGTCCTGACTTTC. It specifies CASSTGDSLSGANVLTF.

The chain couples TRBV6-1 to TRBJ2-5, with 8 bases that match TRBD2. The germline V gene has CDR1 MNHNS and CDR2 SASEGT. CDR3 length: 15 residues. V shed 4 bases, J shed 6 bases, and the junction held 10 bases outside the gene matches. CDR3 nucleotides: TGTGCCAGCAGTGGAGACGGGAGGGGACGGAAGACCCAGTACTTC. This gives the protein CASSGDGRGRKTQYF.

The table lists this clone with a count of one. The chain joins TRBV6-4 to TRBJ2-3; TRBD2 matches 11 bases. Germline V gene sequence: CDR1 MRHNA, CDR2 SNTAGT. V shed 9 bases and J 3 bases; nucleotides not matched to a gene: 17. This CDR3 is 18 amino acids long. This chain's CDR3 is CARCPREVAGGRTDTQYF. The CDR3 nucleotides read TGTGCCAGATGCCCGAGAGAAGTAGCGGGAGGGCGGACAGATACGCAGTATTTT.

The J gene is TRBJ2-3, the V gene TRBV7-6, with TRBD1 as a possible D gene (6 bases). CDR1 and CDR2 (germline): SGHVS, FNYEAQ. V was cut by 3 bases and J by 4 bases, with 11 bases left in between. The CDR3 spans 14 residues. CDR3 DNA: TGTGCCAGCAGCTTCGGCAGGGGTTCAGATACGCAGTATTTT. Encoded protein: CASSFGRGSDTQYF.

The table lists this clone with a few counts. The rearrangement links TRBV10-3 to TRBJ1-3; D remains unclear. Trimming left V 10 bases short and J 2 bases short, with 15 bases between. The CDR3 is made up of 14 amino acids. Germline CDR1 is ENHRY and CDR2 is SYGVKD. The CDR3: CATGEGRAGNTIYF. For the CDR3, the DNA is TGTGCCACCGGGGAAGGGAGGGCTGGAAACACCATATATTTT.

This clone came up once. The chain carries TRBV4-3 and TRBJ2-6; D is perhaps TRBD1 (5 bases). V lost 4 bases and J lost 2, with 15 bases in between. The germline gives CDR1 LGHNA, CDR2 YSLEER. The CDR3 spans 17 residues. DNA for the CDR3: TGCGCCAGCAGCCTAAGTCAGGGTCAAACTGGGGCCAACGTCCTGACTTTC. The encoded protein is CASSLSQGQTGANVLTF.

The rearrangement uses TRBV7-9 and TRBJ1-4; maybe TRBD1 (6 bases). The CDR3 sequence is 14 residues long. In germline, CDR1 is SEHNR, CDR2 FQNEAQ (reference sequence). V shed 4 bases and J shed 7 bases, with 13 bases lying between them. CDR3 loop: CASSSQGASEKLFF. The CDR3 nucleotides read TGTGCCAGCAGCTCACAGGGAGCGAGTGAAAAACTGTTTTTT.

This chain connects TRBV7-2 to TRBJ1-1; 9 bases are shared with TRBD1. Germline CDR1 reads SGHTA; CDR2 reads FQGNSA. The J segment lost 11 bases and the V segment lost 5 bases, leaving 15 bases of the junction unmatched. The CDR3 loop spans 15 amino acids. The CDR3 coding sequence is TGTGCCAGCAGCCCGCCTCTCCTACAGGGGGCAGAGGCTTTCTTT. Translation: CASSPPLLQGAEAFF.